The text below deals with one T cell receptor beta chain. The assay was immunoSEQ multiplex PCR, and TCRdb's table has in-frame clones only and misses some. The sample comprises 100,000 to 110,000 clones, around 87% of which are singletons, and roughly 15% rests with the top ten. The source of the sample is a study of T cell responses to AZD1222 COVID-19 vaccine. This specimen consisted of peripheral blood, obtained on day 0 of AZD1222 vaccination. This TCR was recovered from an adult in good health.

The CDR3 region is CASLGGNEQFF. CDR3 DNA: TGCGCCAGCCTTGGGGGCAATGAGCAGTTCTTC. V and J are TRBV5-1 and TRBJ2-1, with D tentatively TRBD1 or TRBD2 (5 bases each). Deletions cut 7 bases from V and 6 bases from J, with 8 bases between. The CDR3 sequence is 11 residues long. The germline V gene encodes CDR1 SGHRS and CDR2 YFSETQ.